This T cell receptor (beta chain) is drawn from a study of T cell responses to AZD1222 COVID-19 vaccine. Concerning this clone: What it binds is unknown.

Study observations and caveats: Seropositive status at baseline applied to only a handful of AZD1222 recipients. It was only after the peak T cell response that any repertoires were sampled. Clonal diversity was possibly underestimated; the donors were predominantly white British and more often female.

The repertoire was sequenced with immunoSEQ multiplex PCR; TCRdb's copy has only in-frame clones and lacks some. The table has about 62,000 clones, 70% to 90% seen once. Sequences were derived from peripheral blood, sampled on day 0 of AZD1222 vaccination. The TCR originated in an adult in good health.

CDR3 bases: TGTGCCAGCAGCTTGTTCAACAATTCACCCCTCCACTTT. Protein: CASSLFNNSPLHF. The chain employs TRBV5-8 and TRBJ1-6; D unresolved. CDR3 length equals 13 residues. With 1 base removed from V and 7 bases from J, the gap between germline ends came to 6 bases. CDR1 SGHTS and CDR2 YDEGEE come from the germline V gene. The variable domain in full, completed from reference TRBV5-8 and TRBJ1-6, reads EAGVTQSPTHLIKTRGQQATLRCSPISGHTSVYWYQQALGLGLQFLLWYDEGEERNRGNFPPRFSGRQFPNYSSELNVNALELEDSALYLCASSLFNNSPLHFGNGTRLTVT.